Listed below are T cell receptor beta chains from one sample, sequenced in a study of shared clonotypes between healthy human individuals. Assay: immunoSEQ multiplex PCR; the TCRdb copy retains only in-frame clones and omits some. The sample shows 400,000 to 550,000 clones, around 79% of them seen only once. Sequenced material: PBMCs. The receptors shown here come from a woman aged 40 to 55 in good health. Some clones in this sample may be carry-over from other donors' samples. Each CDR3 is given with its conserved first and last residue. D genes are given only for firm matches. Clone size is not always given. Where it is, it says once, few, many or a class for expanded clones.

D: .; V: TRBV5-6; J: TRBJ2-7; size: .; DNA: TGTGCCAGCAGCTTGGTTGACGAGCAGTACTTC; CDR3: CASSLVDEQYF
D: .; V: TRBV2; J: TRBJ1-1; size: .; DNA: TGTGCCAGCAGCGAACAGGTCTTTGAAGCTTTCTTT; CDR3: CASSEQVFEAFF
D: .; V: TRBV5-5; J: TRBJ2-7; size: .; DNA: TGTGCCAGCAGCTACACCGCGGGTAGCTCCTACGAGCAGTACTTC; CDR3: CASSYTAGSSYEQYF
D: .; V: TRBV6-1; J: TRBJ2-5; size: once; DNA: TGTGCCAGCAGTGAACCCAGGGTCCAAGAGACCCAGTACTTC; CDR3: CASSEPRVQETQYF
D: .; V: TRBV21-1; J: TRBJ2-7; size: .; DNA: TGTGCCAGCAGCAGTCCAGAAGCCACCCTAGAATACGAGCAGTACTTC; CDR3: CASSSPEATLEYEQYF
D: .; V: TRBV11-1; J: TRBJ2-1; size: .; DNA: TGTGCCAGCAGCTTTGGGCAGGGGAGCGTCAATGAGCAGTTCTTC; CDR3: CASSFGQGSVNEQFF
D: .; V: TRBV5-1; J: TRBJ2-3; size: .; DNA: TGCGCCAGCAGCTTGTCAGGGACTTTTGATACGCAGTATTTT; CDR3: CASSLSGTFDTQYF
D: TRBD1; V: TRBV7-8; J: TRBJ1-3; size: .; DNA: TGTGCCAGCAGAGACCCACCGGGACAGCGTTCTGGAAACACCATATATTTT; CDR3: CASRDPPGQRSGNTIYF
D: .; V: TRBV6-5; J: TRBJ2-1; size: .; DNA: TGTGCCAGCAGTCCCCAACTAGCCTTGAGGAGTGAGCAGTTCTTC; CDR3: CASSPQLALRSEQFF
D: .; V: TRBV6-5; J: TRBJ2-6; size: .; DNA: TGTGCCAGCAGTTACAGGGCCGATGGGGCCAACGTCCTGACTTTC; CDR3: CASSYRADGANVLTF
D: .; V: TRBV5-1; J: TRBJ2-2; size: few; DNA: TGCGCCAGCAGCTTGGATGGGAGTGGGAACACCGGGGAGCTGTTTTTT; CDR3: CASSLDGSGNTGELFF
D: .; V: TRBV25-1; J: TRBJ1-1; size: .; DNA: TGTGCCAGCAGTGAGTCCGGTGGTAAGAGGAACACTGAAGCTTTCTTT; CDR3: CASSESGGKRNTEAFF
D: .; V: TRBV2; J: TRBJ1-2; size: many; DNA: TGTGCCATGCTCGGGGGATTTTCCGGACAGAGCCTCTATGGCTACACCTTC; CDR3: CAMLGGFSGQSLYGYTF
D: TRBD1; V: TRBV5-1; J: TRBJ1-1; size: .; DNA: TGCGCCAGCAGCGGAACACAGGGGGGAGCCACTGAAGCTTTCTTT; CDR3: CASSGTQGGATEAFF
D: TRBD1; V: TRBV28; J: TRBJ1-2; size: .; DNA: TGTGCCAGCAGTTCGGACAGGGGGAGAAACTATGGCTACACCTTC; CDR3: CASSSDRGRNYGYTF
D: TRBD1; V: TRBV28; J: TRBJ1-2; size: .; DNA: TGTGCCAGCAGTTACAGGGGGGGAAATGGCTACACCTTC; CDR3: CASSYRGGNGYTF
D: TRBD2; V: TRBV7-9; J: TRBJ2-1; size: .; DNA: TGTGCCAGCAGCTTAACCCTAGCGGTCTACAATGAGCAGTTCTTC; CDR3: CASSLTLAVYNEQFF
D: .; V: TRBV7-2; J: TRBJ1-1; size: .; DNA: TGTGCCAGCAGCTTAGAGGGTCTAGGGGGGCTGGAAGCTTTCTTT; CDR3: CASSLEGLGGLEAFF
D: .; V: TRBV28; J: TRBJ2-3; size: .; DNA: TGTGCCAGCAGTTTGCCCCTGGGCGGAGGTACGCAGTATTTT; CDR3: CASSLPLGGGTQYF
D: .; V: TRBV7-8; J: TRBJ1-2; size: .; DNA: TGTGCCAGCAGCGGAGGACGGACCCTTCCCTATGGCTACACCTTC; CDR3: CASSGGRTLPYGYTF
D: .; V: TRBV30; J: TRBJ2-5; size: many; DNA: TGTGCCTGGAGGACGTCGGGACAAAGGCTGACCCAGTACTTC; CDR3: CAWRTSGQRLTQYF
D: .; V: TRBV7-2; J: TRBJ2-7; size: .; DNA: TGTGCCAGCAGCTTAGACGGGGGAAAATACGAGCAGTACTTC; CDR3: CASSLDGGKYEQYF
D: TRBD2; V: TRBV6-1; J: TRBJ2-7; size: .; DNA: TGTGCCAGCAGTCCGAAACTAGCGGGAGGAGGAGAGCAGTACTTC; CDR3: CASSPKLAGGGEQYF
D: TRBD1; V: TRBV6-1; J: TRBJ1-5; size: .; DNA: TGTGCCAGCAGGGAACAGGGGGCAAGCAATCAGCCCCAGCATTTT; CDR3: CASREQGASNQPQHF
D: TRBD2; V: TRBV19; J: TRBJ2-1; size: .; DNA: TGTGCCAGTAGTATTTTCGGCGGACTAGAAGGGTTGGAGCAGTTCTTC; CDR3: CASSIFGGLEGLEQFF
D: .; V: TRBV19; J: TRBJ1-5; size: .; DNA: TGTGCCAGTCAGCGGAGAGCTAGCAATCAGCCCCAGCATTTT; CDR3: CASQRRASNQPQHF
D: TRBD1; V: TRBV13; J: TRBJ2-7; size: .; DNA: TGTGCCAGCAGCTTTACCCGACAGGGATACTACGAGCAGTACTTC; CDR3: CASSFTRQGYYEQYF
D: .; V: TRBV19; J: TRBJ2-7; size: few; DNA: TGTGCCAGTAGAACCACAGGAGGATCCTACGAGCAGTACTTC; CDR3: CASRTTGGSYEQYF
D: .; V: TRBV4-3; J: TRBJ1-2; size: few; DNA: TGCGCCAGCAGCCAAGATCATAGGGATTTCTATGGCTACACCTTC; CDR3: CASSQDHRDFYGYTF
D: .; V: TRBV28; J: TRBJ2-5; size: .; DNA: TGTGCCAGCAGTTTATCGGCGGGTCCAGGGACCCAGTACTTC; CDR3: CASSLSAGPGTQYF
D: .; V: TRBV4-2; J: TRBJ1-2; size: once; DNA: TGTGCCAGCAGCCAAGAAGGGGGGGGCAACTATGGCTACACCTTC; CDR3: CASSQEGGGNYGYTF
D: .; V: TRBV12-5; J: TRBJ1-5; size: .; DNA: TGTGCTAGTGGTTTGCCCCCCCACCAGGGGTCAGGGCAGCCCCAGCATTTT; CDR3: CASGLPPHQGSGQPQHF
D: .; V: TRBV2; J: TRBJ2-5; size: .; DNA: TGTGCCAGCAGATCTACGCGGGCCGAAGAGACCCAGTACTTC; CDR3: CASRSTRAEETQYF
D: .; V: TRBV28; J: TRBJ2-3; size: .; DNA: TGTGCCAGCAGCCTCAGGAGGCGTGACACAGATACGCAGTATTTT; CDR3: CASSLRRRDTDTQYF
D: .; V: TRBV15; J: TRBJ2-1; size: .; DNA: TGTGCCACCAGCAGAGACACAGGGGGGGAGTTCTTC; CDR3: CATSRDTGGEFF
D: .; V: TRBV28; J: TRBJ2-5; size: .; DNA: TGTGCCAGCACCTTACGAGGGTGGCTGGGTTCGGAGACCCAGTACTTC; CDR3: CASTLRGWLGSETQYF
D: TRBD2; V: TRBV10-2; J: TRBJ2-7; size: .; DNA: TGCGCCATCCTGGGAGCGGGATCCTACGAGCAGTACTTC; CDR3: CAILGAGSYEQYF
D: TRBD1; V: TRBV5-1; J: TRBJ2-2; size: .; DNA: TGCGCCAGCAGCCTCCGACAGGGATGGGGCGGGGAGCTGTTTTTT; CDR3: CASSLRQGWGGELFF
D: .; V: TRBV9; J: TRBJ2-7; size: .; DNA: TGTGCCAGCAGCGTGCCAATACAGCAGATCTACGAGCAGTACTTC; CDR3: CASSVPIQQIYEQYF
D: .; V: TRBV28; J: TRBJ2-2; size: .; DNA: TGTGCCAGCAGTCCCGGCGGGAAGAGGGGCACCGGGGAGCTGTTTTTT; CDR3: CASSPGGKRGTGELFF
D: TRBD1; V: TRBV6-6; J: TRBJ1-5; size: .; DNA: TGTGCCATCTCAACAGGGGGAGGTCAGCCCCAGCATTTT; CDR3: CAISTGGGQPQHF
D: .; V: TRBV5-6; J: TRBJ2-7; size: .; DNA: TGTGCCAGCAGCCGCACAGGAGCTGGCCCCTACGAGCAGTACTTC; CDR3: CASSRTGAGPYEQYF
D: .; V: TRBV28; J: TRBJ2-7; size: .; DNA: TGTGCCAGCAGTGCCGGAACAGGGAAGGGCTCCTACGAGCAGTACTTC; CDR3: CASSAGTGKGSYEQYF
D: TRBD1; V: TRBV11-3; J: TRBJ2-1; size: few; DNA: TGTGCCAGCAGCCGGCAGACAGGGGGGTACAATGAGCAGTTCTTC; CDR3: CASSRQTGGYNEQFF
D: .; V: TRBV5-6; J: TRBJ2-7; size: .; DNA: TGTGCCAGCAGCTTGGCGCGCAGGGACGGAACCTACGAGCAGTACTTC; CDR3: CASSLARRDGTYEQYF
D: .; V: TRBV5-1; J: TRBJ1-1; size: few; DNA: TGCGCCAGCAGCTTGGGGGTCACAGGGCCCGGCACTGAAGCTTTCTTT; CDR3: CASSLGVTGPGTEAFF
D: .; V: TRBV2; J: TRBJ2-4; size: .; DNA: TGTGCCAGCAGTGCGGCAATCAGGGGAGGGGACAAAAACATTCAGTACTTC; CDR3: CASSAAIRGGDKNIQYF
D: TRBD2; V: TRBV27; J: TRBJ2-1; size: .; DNA: TGTGCCAGCAGTTTAGTAGGAACTAGCGGGAGGAGCTACAATGAGCAGTTCTTC; CDR3: CASSLVGTSGRSYNEQFF
D: TRBD1; V: TRBV2; J: TRBJ1-1; size: .; DNA: TGTGCCGGGGGACAGGAGTACACTGAAGCTTTCTTT; CDR3: CAGGQEYTEAFF
D: TRBD2; V: TRBV28; J: TRBJ2-7; size: .; DNA: TGTGCCAGCAGCCTGCTACTAGCGGGATCCTACGAGCAGTACTTC; CDR3: CASSLLLAGSYEQYF
D: TRBD1; V: TRBV5-1; J: TRBJ1-1; size: .; DNA: TGCGCCAGCAGCTTGGGACAGGGAGCCCTAAACACTGAAGCTTTCTTT; CDR3: CASSLGQGALNTEAFF
D: TRBD1; V: TRBV7-3; J: TRBJ2-2; size: .; DNA: TGTGCCAGCAGCTTAACTTCGGACAGGGTAGAGCTGTTTTTT; CDR3: CASSLTSDRVELFF
D: .; V: TRBV6-6; J: TRBJ1-1; size: once; DNA: TGTGCCAGCAGGCAAGGGGCTACTGAAGCTTTCTTT; CDR3: CASRQGATEAFF
D: .; V: TRBV2; J: TRBJ1-1; size: once; DNA: TGTGCCAGCAGTCGAACAGAGAACACTGAAGCTTTCTTT; CDR3: CASSRTENTEAFF
D: .; V: TRBV4-1; J: TRBJ2-3; size: few; DNA: TGCGCCAGCAGCGCACGTCGAGCAGATACGCAGTATTTT; CDR3: CASSARRADTQYF
D: TRBD2; V: TRBV28; J: TRBJ2-1; size: .; DNA: TGTGCCAGCAGTCCTCCGACTAGCGGGGGAAGAGGGCAGTTCTTC; CDR3: CASSPPTSGGRGQFF
D: .; V: TRBV7-2; J: TRBJ2-2; size: .; DNA: TGTGCCAGCAGCTTATTCGGGAGGGGGCTCACCGGGGAGCTGTTTTTT; CDR3: CASSLFGRGLTGELFF
D: .; V: TRBV2; J: TRBJ1-2; size: .; DNA: TGTGCCAGCAATGGGGGTAGGGGTAACTATGGCTACACCTTC; CDR3: CASNGGRGNYGYTF
D: TRBD1; V: TRBV28; J: TRBJ1-1; size: .; DNA: TGTGCCAGCAGGGACAGGGGGCGGACTGAAGCTTTCTTT; CDR3: CASRDRGRTEAFF
D: TRBD2; V: TRBV30; J: TRBJ2-7; size: .; DNA: TGTGCCTGGAGTGGGACTAGCGGGCTCTCCGAGCAGTACTTC; CDR3: CAWSGTSGLSEQYF